These T cell receptor beta chains were read from a single sample in a study of CD8+CD57+ T cells in acquired aplastic anemia. TCRdb itself ran the reads through MiXCR, one entry per CDR3 protein. The sample has around 150,000 distinct CDR3 sequences, 45% to 50% seen once. The sequencing sample was made of sorted CD4+, CD8+, or CD8+CD57+ T cells (not recorded which) from PBMCs. The source is a human donor with aplastic anemia. CDR3s include the opening cysteine and the closing phenylalanine or tryptophan. The D gene is left open where the match is weak. Clone size, where shown, is once, few, many, or a class for clones that have expanded.

j_gene | abundance | v_gene | d_gene | CDR3aa | CDR3nt
TRBJ1-5 | NA | TRBV2 | TRBD1 | CASRRETGGNQPQHF | TGTGCCAGCAGGAGGGAGACAGGGGGCAATCAGCCCCAGCATTTT
TRBJ2-7 | many | TRBV11-2 | NA | CASSLESHGLHYEQYF | TGTGCCAGCAGCTTAGAATCCCATGGACTGCACTACGAGCAGTACTTC
TRBJ2-7 | many | TRBV14 | NA | CASSQWNTYEQYF | TGTGCCAGCAGCCAATGGAACACCTACGAGCAGTACTTC
TRBJ2-2 | many | TRBV7-6 | NA | CASSLNLGNTGELFF | TGTGCCAGCAGCTTAAACTTGGGTAACACCGGGGAGCTGTTTTTT
TRBJ2-7 | NA | TRBV11-2 | NA | CASSFISRTAEPGEQYF | TGTGCCAGCAGCTTCATTTCTAGGACAGCCGAGCCGGGGGAGCAGTACTTC
TRBJ2-3 | NA | TRBV29-1 | TRBD2 | CSGPLAGAGDTQYF | TGCAGTGGTCCTCTAGCGGGAGCGGGAGATACGCAGTATTTT
TRBJ2-5 | many | TRBV12-3/TRBV12-4 | NA | CASSLDKGVGETQYF | TGTGCCAGCAGTTTAGACAAAGGGGTAGGGGAGACCCAGTACTTC
TRBJ1-2 | NA | TRBV20-1 | NA | CSARVVQVNGYTF | TGCAGTGCTAGGGTGGTACAGGTCAATGGCTACACCTTC
TRBJ2-7 | many | TRBV13 | NA | CASSLFGGAHYEQYF | TGTGCCAGCAGCTTATTTGGGGGGGCGCACTACGAGCAGTACTTC
TRBJ2-5 | many | TRBV24-1 | NA | CATSEFPGPKQETQYF | TGTGCCACCAGTGAGTTTCCGGGACCGAAACAAGAGACCCAGTACTTC
TRBJ2-7 | NA | TRBV4-1 | NA | CASSQVIPSYEQYF | TGCGCCAGCAGCCAAGTCATACCCTCCTACGAGCAGTACTTC
TRBJ1-1 | NA | TRBV7-9 | NA | CASSFRGSNTEAFF | TGTGCCAGCAGCTTCAGGGGATCAAACACTGAAGCTTTCTTT
TRBJ1-5 | NA | TRBV10-3 | TRBD1 | CAISEAQGDQPQHF | TGTGCCATCAGTGAGGCCCAGGGGGATCAGCCCCAGCATTTT
TRBJ2-7 | NA | TRBV20-1 | NA | CSAIPRDEFYEQYF | TGCAGTGCTATCCCCCGGGACGAATTCTACGAGCAGTACTTC
TRBJ2-1 | NA | TRBV30 | TRBD2 | CALLAGHEQFF | TGTGCCCTACTAGCGGGGCATGAGCAGTTCTTC
TRBJ1-1 | many | TRBV13 | TRBD1 | CATGTENTEAFF | TGTGCCACGGGGACAGAGAACACTGAAGCTTTCTTT
TRBJ1-4 | many | TRBV2 | NA | CASSPSAYREKLFF | TGTGCCAGCAGTCCTTCTGCCTATCGGGAAAAACTGTTTTTT
TRBJ2-7 | NA | TRBV2 | TRBD1 | CASRGDRVGQYF | TGTGCCAGCAGGGGGGACAGGGTGGGGCAGTACTTC
TRBJ2-1 | many | TRBV5-4 | TRBD2 | CASSFSGRATYNEQFF | TGTGCCAGCAGCTTTTCCGGGAGGGCAACCTACAATGAGCAGTTCTTC
TRBJ2-1 | many | TRBV29-1 | NA | CSVPLGGLNQFF | TGCAGCGTTCCCCTGGGGGGACTTAACCAGTTCTTC
TRBJ2-7 | NA | TRBV20-1 | NA | CSASTPSAYEQYF | TGCAGTGCTAGTACCCCCTCAGCCTACGAGCAGTACTTC
TRBJ2-7 | NA | TRBV6-1 | TRBD1 | CASRGTGGNEQYF | TGTGCCAGCAGGGGGACAGGGGGCAACGAGCAGTACTTC
TRBJ1-2 | NA | TRBV20-1 | TRBD1 | CSARRTGSGYGYTF | TGCAGTGCTAGAAGGACAGGGTCAGGCTATGGCTACACCTTC
TRBJ2-7 | NA | TRBV7-9 | NA | CASSLGAGSYEQYF | TGTGCCAGCAGCTTAGGTGCAGGTTCCTACGAGCAGTACTTC
TRBJ1-2 | NA | TRBV2 | NA | CASSESGIYGYTF | TGTGCCAGCAGTGAAAGCGGGATATATGGCTACACCTTC
TRBJ1-2 | NA | TRBV28 | NA | CASSFYDGYTF | TGTGCCAGCAGTTTTTATGATGGCTACACCTTC
TRBJ1-2 | many | TRBV12-3/TRBV12-4 | NA | CASSFGINYGYTF | TGTGCCAGCAGTTTTGGGATTAACTATGGCTACACCTTC
TRBJ1-5 | NA | TRBV2 | TRBD1 | CASSDGTGHQPQHF | TGTGCCAGCAGTGATGGGACAGGACATCAGCCCCAGCATTTT
TRBJ2-3 | medium-sized | TRBV7-9 | TRBD1 | CASSLAPAGTGTQYF | TGTGCCAGCAGCTTAGCTCCAGCCGGGACAGGGACGCAGTATTTT
TRBJ2-2 | few | TRBV7-6 | NA | CASSPGSVANTGELFF | TGTGCCAGCAGCCCGGGGTCAGTAGCGAACACCGGGGAGCTGTTTTTT
TRBJ1-2 | many | TRBV7-9 | NA | CASSSGPRVGGYTF | TGTGCCAGCAGCTCTGGGCCCCGGGTGGGGGGCTACACCTTC
TRBJ1-6 | once | TRBV7-8 | NA | CASSRLNSPLHF | TGTGCCAGCAGTCGACTAAATTCACCCCTCCACTTT
TRBJ1-1 | many | TRBV20-1 | NA | CSARDLFYMNTEAFF | TGCAGTGCTAGAGATCTCTTTTACATGAACACTGAAGCTTTCTTT
TRBJ2-1 | many | TRBV19 | NA | CASSIWGQLGKRNEQFF | TGTGCCAGTAGTATTTGGGGCCAGTTGGGGAAGCGCAATGAGCAGTTCTTC
TRBJ2-7 | NA | TRBV16 | NA | CASSQPDWGRYEQYF | TGTGCCAGCAGCCAACCCGACTGGGGGAGGTACGAGCAGTACTTC
TRBJ2-1 | few | TRBV10-3 | NA | CAIRSVGDEQFF | TGTGCCATACGCTCCGTCGGGGATGAGCAGTTCTTC
TRBJ2-7 | NA | TRBV12-1 | NA | CASSRDPTYEQYF | TGTGCCAGCAGTAGGGACCCGACCTACGAGCAGTACTTC
TRBJ1-6 | NA | TRBV7-8 | NA | CASSSLRGNNSPLHF | TGTGCCAGCAGCTCCCTCAGGGGTAATAATTCACCCCTCCACTTT
TRBJ1-3 | NA | TRBV7-2 | NA | CASSLVIPLYF | TGTGCCAGCAGCTTAGTGATCCCCTTATATTTT
TRBJ2-7 | many | TRBV29-1 | TRBD1 | CSASSGTAYEQYF | TGCAGCGCCTCGTCCGGGACAGCCTACGAGCAGTACTTC
TRBJ2-1 | once | TRBV29-1 | NA | CSVPPAGISSYNEQFF | TGCAGCGTTCCCCCCGCGGGAATCTCCTCCTACAATGAGCAGTTCTTC
TRBJ2-7 | NA | TRBV29-1 | TRBD2 | CSVGTSGYEQYF | TGCAGCGTTGGGACTAGCGGGTACGAGCAGTACTTC
TRBJ1-1 | NA | TRBV19 | NA | CASREGGITEAFF | TGTGCCAGTAGAGAGGGGGGCATCACTGAAGCTTTCTTT
TRBJ2-7 | NA | TRBV12-3/TRBV12-4 | NA | CASSFQGDEQYF | TGTGCCAGCAGTTTCCAGGGCGACGAGCAGTACTTC
TRBJ2-5 | NA | TRBV27 | NA | CASWRDWETQYF | TGTGCCAGTTGGAGGGATTGGGAGACCCAGTACTTC
TRBJ2-5 | NA | TRBV10-3 | NA | CAIGYREGLETQYF | TGTGCCATCGGATACAGGGAGGGCTTGGAGACCCAGTACTTC
TRBJ2-5 | many | TRBV6-5 | NA | CASSYSGTQETQYF | TGTGCCAGCAGTTACTCAGGGACCCAAGAGACCCAGTACTTC